This TCR beta chain was found in a study of blood T cell repertoires in COVID-19. Across the whole study: PBMCs, B-cell-depleted T cells, or T cells were the source of the cDNA or gDNA that made up the material.

Per the original data handling: Amplification with reference gene primers provided the estimates of nucleated cell counts. The protocol was immunoSEQ multiplex PCR, while the TCRdb copy is restricted to in-frame clones and leaves out a portion. The V and J calls and clone size are taken from that table; D and trimming were inferred from the DNA. Here the sample spans about 150,000 clones, more than 70% being singletons. The sample comprised peripheral blood. The receptor comes from a human donor in a cohort sampled during active COVID-19.

This chain's CDR3 is CASSYADRSSYEQYF. CDR3 in DNA: TGTGCCAGCTCATATGCGGACAGAAGCTCCTACGAGCAGTACTTC. J is TRBJ2-7 and V is TRBV18, with D perhaps matching TRBD1 (6 bases). The CDR3 runs 15 residues. CDR1 is KGHSH and CDR2 is LQKENI in the germline V gene. V lost 5 bases and J lost 0, with 14 bases in between.